The sample holds a few counts of the clone carrying this T cell receptor (beta chain). Antigen: not known. These data originate in a study of CD8 T cells in ankylosing spondylitis. CDR3 length: 13 residues. Germline V CDR1 and CDR2: SEHNR, FQNEAQ (reference sequence). V dropped 4 bases and J dropped 6 bases, with 10 bases sitting between them. Whole-study findings and limits: In peripheral blood, disease-linked CD8+ clones occurred at relatively low frequencies. Made up of eight highly homologous variants, a TCR beta motif appeared characteristic of ankylosing spondylitis blood.

Quantitative 5'-RACE with molecular barcodes produced the TCR beta libraries. TCRdb reanalysed the 5' RACE reads using MiXCR and keeps one entry per CDR3 protein. The sample lists fewer than 25,000 distinct CDR3 sequences, 13% occurring once. The sequenced material came from blood. The receptor's source is a male donor with ankylosing spondylitis or in good health (not recorded which). The chain recombines TRBV7-9 with TRBJ2-4; tentatively, D is TRBD2 (5 bases). CDR3 coding DNA: TGTGCCAGCAGCTCCGGACTGGGAAACATTCAGTACTTC. Translated, it gives CASSSGLGNIQYF.